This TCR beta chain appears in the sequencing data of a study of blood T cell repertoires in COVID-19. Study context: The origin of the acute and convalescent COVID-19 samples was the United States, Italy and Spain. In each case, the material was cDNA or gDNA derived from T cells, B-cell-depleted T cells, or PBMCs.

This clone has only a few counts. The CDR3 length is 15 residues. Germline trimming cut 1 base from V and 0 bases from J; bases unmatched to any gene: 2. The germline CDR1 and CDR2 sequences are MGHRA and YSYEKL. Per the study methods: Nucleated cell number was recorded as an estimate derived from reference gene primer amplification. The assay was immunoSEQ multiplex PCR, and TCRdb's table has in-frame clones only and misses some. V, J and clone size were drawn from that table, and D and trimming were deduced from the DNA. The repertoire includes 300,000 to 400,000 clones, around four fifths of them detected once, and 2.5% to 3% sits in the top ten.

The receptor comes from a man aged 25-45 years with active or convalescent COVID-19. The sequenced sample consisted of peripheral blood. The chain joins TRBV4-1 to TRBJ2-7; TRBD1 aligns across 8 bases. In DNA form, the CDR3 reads TGCGCCAGCAGCCAAGCAGGGGGCAGCTCCTACGAGCAGTACTTC. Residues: CASSQAGGSSYEQYF.